Below, 20 T cell receptor beta chains from the same sample are listed, as sequenced in a study of T cells expressing NK-cell markers (dated by TCRdb to 2020 to 2021). The library was generated by 5' RACE. The instrument was an Illumina HiSeq 2000. One entry per CDR3 protein sequence results from the TCRdb reprocessing of the reads, with DNA left out. The sample table includes fewer than 400,000 distinct CDR3 sequences. The ten largest clones represent about 11% of the sample. The sample comprised blood T cells: a sorted CD56 or NKG2C T cell subset, CD4+ or CD8+ T cells, or bulk PBMC T cells (not recorded which). Receptors were obtained from a woman aged 50 to 65 in good health. Donor details come from another sample of the same person, matched by shared clones.

The chain recombines TRBV5-4 with TRBJ2-5; TCRdb names TRBD2, which stays unverified in the absence of DNA. CDR1 is SGHNT and CDR2 is YYREEE in the germline V gene (reference sequence). The length of the CDR3 is 19 residues. The chain's CDR3 is CASSSPRGTSGRAVETQYF.

This chain links TRBV30 with TRBJ2-1; no DNA is available, so the TRBD1 call from TCRdb remains unchecked. CDR3 length equals 14 residues. Germline V lookup: CDR1 GTSNPN, CDR2 SVGIG (reference sequence). CDR3 amino acids: CAWITAGNYNEQFF.

The J gene is TRBJ2-1, the V gene TRBV20-1; TCRdb's D call, TRBD2, is unchecked because there is no DNA. Germline assignment: CDR1 DFQATT and CDR2 SNEGSKA (reference sequence). The CDR3 extends over 12 amino acids. CDR3 sequence reads: CSVVAGDGEQFF.

The chain combines TRBV24-1 with TRBJ2-5. The CDR3 consists of 11 residues. Germline-derived CDR1 and CDR2 are KGHDR and SFDVKD. This chain's CDR3 is CATSVSETQYF.

V gene TRBV5-6 combines with J gene TRBJ2-1; TCRdb's D call of TRBD2 is untestable without DNA. Germline assignment: CDR1 SGHDT and CDR2 YYEEEE. This CDR3 region has 16 residues. CDR3 in amino acids: CASSLATSGTYNEQFF.

The genes are TRBV12-3 or TRBV12-4 and TRBJ2-5; checking the TCRdb D call of TRBD2 is not possible without DNA. The CDR3 length is 15 residues. The CDR3 is CASSLAASGEETQYF.

The rearrangement uses TRBV29-1 and TRBJ2-3; TCRdb selects TRBD2, and the lack of DNA leaves this call unchecked. Germline CDR1 SQVTM, CDR2 ANQGSEA. This CDR3 region has 13 residues. The CDR3: CSVTPSGADTQYF.

J is TRBJ2-2 and V is TRBV5-1; TCRdb lists TRBD2, though no DNA is available to test this call. CDR3 length: 17 residues. Germline CDR1 reads SGHRS; CDR2 reads YFSETQ. CDR3 sequence reads: CASSLVDGHDATGELFF.

The chain links TRBV7-9 to TRBJ2-1; TCRdb names TRBD2, which stays unverified in the absence of DNA. Germline lookup yields CDR1 SEHNR and CDR2 FQNEAQ (reference sequence). There are 15 residues in the CDR3. The CDR3 here is CASSPETSGANEQFF.

The chain combines TRBV29-1 with TRBJ2-1; TCRdb selects TRBD2, and the lack of DNA leaves this call unchecked. Germline CDR1 reads SQVTM; CDR2 reads ANQGSEA. The CDR3 spans 14 residues. The CDR3: CSVVASLAGNEQFF.

CDR3 protein: CASRPTGDNNYGYTF. The J gene is TRBJ1-2, the V gene TRBV12-3 or TRBV12-4; the TCRdb D gene call, TRBD1, has no DNA to confirm it. The CDR3 is 15 amino acids.

The V gene is TRBV5-1, the J gene TRBJ2-7. The CDR3 runs to 15 residues. Germline V CDR1 and CDR2: SGHRS, YFSETQ. The CDR3 reads CASSLVAQAPYEQYF.

The chain couples TRBV20-1 to TRBJ2-7; TCRdb names TRBD2, which stays unverified in the absence of DNA. This CDR3 has 14 amino acids. In germline, CDR1 is DFQATT, CDR2 SNEGSKA (reference sequence). CDR3 amino acids: CSAASGPIMYEQYF.

The CDR3 spells CSVEARTNRVSPTEAFF. V and J are TRBV29-1 and TRBJ1-1; no DNA is available, so the TRBD1 call from TCRdb remains unchecked. In germline, CDR1 is SQVTM, CDR2 ANQGSEA. This CDR3 region has 17 residues. Full variable domain (missing parts from reference TRBV29-1 and TRBJ1-1): SAVISQKPSRDICQRGTSLTIQCQVDSQVTMMFWYRQQPGQSLTLIATANQGSEATYESGFVIDKFPISRPNLTFSTLTVSNMSPEDSSIYLCSVEARTNRVSPTEAFFGQGTRLTVV.

J is TRBJ1-2 and V is TRBV5-1; the TCRdb call, TRBD1, lacks DNA for checking. This CDR3 is 16 amino acids long. Germline V gene lookup returns CDR1 SGHRS and CDR2 YFSETQ. CDR3 region: CASSLEQGRKLDGYTF.

The chain links TRBV20-1 to TRBJ1-4. In germline, CDR1 is DFQATT, CDR2 SNEGSKA (reference sequence). This CDR3 spans 16 amino acids. The CDR3: CSASHAGGSVNEKLFF.

The J gene is TRBJ2-7, the V gene TRBV12-3 or TRBV12-4; the D call from TCRdb, TRBD1, cannot be confirmed without DNA. The CDR3 is made up of 15 amino acids. CDR3 sequence reads: CASSFSGRGPYEQYF.

The chain is built from TRBV30 and TRBJ2-2. CDR1 and CDR2 (germline): GTSNPN, SVGIG (reference sequence). The CDR3 consists of 12 residues. The CDR3 here is CAWSVQIGELFF.

V usage is TRBV3-1 and J usage is TRBJ2-4; TCRdb lists TRBD1, though no DNA is available to test this call. CDR1 is LGHDT, CDR2 YNNKEL, per germline (reference sequence). The CDR3 is 16 residues long. This chain's CDR3 is CASSHGTGVAKNIQYF.

The V gene is TRBV24-1, the J gene TRBJ2-1. There are 16 residues in the CDR3. Germline lookup yields CDR1 KGHDR and CDR2 SFDVKD. The CDR3 sequence is CATSGPDFLSYNEQFF.